This T cell receptor (beta chain) was captured in a study of persistence of HIV-infected CD4 T cells. Study information: Donors had been on suppressive ART for a median of roughly 8 years.

A word on this clone: The antigen is undetermined.

The germline V and J ends were trimmed by 0 bases and 7 bases, with 11 bases remaining between them. This CDR3 is 14 amino acids long. The V gene's germline CDR1 is SGHRS and CDR2 YFSETQ. This nonspecific control used anti-CD3/anti-CD28 bead stimulation of CD4+ T cells. Sorting of responding CD4+ T cells relied on upregulated CD40 ligand together with CD69. The immunoSEQ assay was version 4, run in survey mode. Produced via immunoSEQ multiplex PCR; TCRdb's table is partial and in-frame only. The sample shows about 43,000 clones, around 89% of them seen only once. This TCR was sampled from an adult man with HIV who was CMV-seropositive. This specimen consisted of CD4+ T cells sorted from PBMCs after roughly 18-hour stimulation, obtained from a patient who received antiretroviral therapy. This chain joins TRBV5-1 and TRBJ2-1; the D gene is possibly TRBD1 (5 bases). The CDR3 spells CASSLEGLDNEQFF. For the CDR3, the DNA is TGCGCCAGCAGCTTGGAGGGGCTAGATAATGAGCAGTTCTTC.